Listed below are T cell receptor beta chains from one sample, sequenced in a study of T cells in Graves' hyperthyroidism and ophthalmopathy. MiXCR was run by TCRdb on the multiplex PCR reads, yielding one entry per CDR3 protein. The sample has roughly 800,000 distinct CDR3 sequences, around 38% seen once. The sample taken for sequencing was blood. Receptor source: a man between 18 and 29 years old with Graves' hyperthyroidism. Both conserved end residues are part of each CDR3. The order of the fields is CDR3 DNA, CDR3 protein, D gene, J gene, clone size, V gene. A D gene is named only where the DNA matches it firmly. Expanded clones are given a class, and other clones once, few, many or no size at all.

DNA: TGTGCCAGCAGCCAGGGACTAGCGGGGGGGAAGACCCAGTACTTC
CDR3: CASSQGLAGGKTQYF
D: TRBD2
J: TRBJ2-5
size: few
V: TRBV5-6

DNA: TGTGCCATCCGACAAGACTATGGCTACACCTTC
CDR3: CAIRQDYGYTF
D: -
J: TRBJ1-2
size: -
V: TRBV10-3

DNA: TGTGCCAGCAGTGAAGAGGGGTCGAGCTCCTACGAGCAGTACTTC
CDR3: CASSEEGSSSYEQYF
D: -
J: TRBJ2-7
size: -
V: TRBV6-4

DNA: TGTGCCAGTAGTAGCGGGAGGGCCAACGGGGAGCTGTTTTTT
CDR3: CASSSGRANGELFF
D: TRBD2
J: TRBJ2-2
size: -
V: TRBV19

DNA: TGTGCCACCAGGGCCCCTGGAAACACCATATATTTT
CDR3: CATRAPGNTIYF
D: -
J: TRBJ1-3
size: many
V: TRBV15

DNA: TGTGCCAGCAGTGAACAGGGAGCGAACACTGAAGCTTTCTTT
CDR3: CASSEQGANTEAFF
D: -
J: TRBJ1-1
size: many
V: TRBV2

DNA: TGTGCCAGCAGTCGCTGGAACACTGAAGCTTTCTTT
CDR3: CASSRWNTEAFF
D: -
J: TRBJ1-1
size: once
V: TRBV6-5

DNA: TGCAGTGCTAGAGACAGTACGGGGGGTTATGGCTACACCTTC
CDR3: CSARDSTGGYGYTF
D: -
J: TRBJ1-2
size: many
V: TRBV20-1

DNA: TGTGCCAGCAGTTTAGGTCGCGGGGCGGGCACCGGGGAGCTGTTTTTT
CDR3: CASSLGRGAGTGELFF
D: -
J: TRBJ2-2
size: -
V: TRBV12-3/TRBV12-4

DNA: TGTGCCAGCAGTGTATGGGGTGGAGAGACCCAGTACTTC
CDR3: CASSVWGGETQYF
D: -
J: TRBJ2-5
size: many
V: TRBV25-1

DNA: TGTGCCAGCAGCTTGGCCCTCAGGGGTGGCCAAGAGACCCAGTACTTC
CDR3: CASSLALRGGQETQYF
D: -
J: TRBJ2-5
size: -
V: TRBV5-5

DNA: TGTGCCAGCAGCGAGGGACTAGCGGGTATAACAGATACGCAGTATTTT
CDR3: CASSEGLAGITDTQYF
D: TRBD2
J: TRBJ2-3
size: -
V: TRBV9

DNA: TGCGCCAGCAGCCAAAACCCGACGGATAATTCACCCCTCCACTTT
CDR3: CASSQNPTDNSPLHF
D: -
J: TRBJ1-6
size: -
V: TRBV4-1

DNA: TGCAGTGCTGCGCGAGACAATGAAAAACTGTTTTTT
CDR3: CSAARDNEKLFF
D: -
J: TRBJ1-4
size: many
V: TRBV20-1

DNA: TGTGCCACCAGCAGGCAAGATGGAGGTTCACCCCTCCACTTT
CDR3: CATSRQDGGSPLHF
D: -
J: TRBJ1-6
size: -
V: TRBV15